This T cell receptor beta chain was documented in a study of cytomegalovirus exposure and HLA in healthy donors. About this clone: Its target is not known.

Whole-study results and caveats: TCR beta V segments were, for the most part, productive about 87% or about 30% of the time in an earlier analysis. Highly shared sequence variants in one cluster were likely a sequencing artifact.

Amplification used 60 Vbeta primers and 13 Jbeta primers. Generated by immunoSEQ multiplex PCR, the TCRdb table keeps only in-frame clones and is missing some. The sample lists around 120,000 clones, over 60% seen once, with approximately 0.97% in the top ten. The CDR3 is made up of 15 amino acids. The germline V gene has CDR1 SGHKS and CDR2 YYEKEE (reference sequence). Unmatched junction bases numbered 7, after V lost 2 bases and J lost 7 bases. This rearrangement joins TRBV5-5 to TRBJ1-1; 11 nucleotides match TRBD1. The clonotype originates from a human donor in good health. The sample comprised PBMCs. The CDR3 protein is CASSFVGTGGDEAFF. As DNA, the CDR3 is TGTGCCAGCAGCTTCGTTGGGACAGGGGGTGATGAAGCTTTCTTT.